This paragraph covers one T cell receptor beta chain sequence. This sample was taken from a study of T cell responses to AZD1222 COVID-19 vaccine. The CDR3 extends over 15 amino acids. Germline V CDR1 and CDR2: SGDLS, YYNGEE. V lost 4 bases to trimming and J lost 4 bases; unmatched junction nucleotides: 7. Generated by immunoSEQ multiplex PCR, the TCRdb table keeps only in-frame clones and is missing some. The repertoire table contains over 120,000 clones. This chain joins TRBV9 and TRBJ1-2, with TRBD1 matching over 10 bases. The sequence was collected from an adult in good health. Material for sequencing was peripheral blood. The CDR3 loop reads CASSPRQGAIYGYTF. As DNA, the CDR3 is TGTGCCAGCAGCCCGAGACAGGGGGCAATCTATGGCTACACCTTC.